This T cell receptor (beta chain) appears in the sequencing data of a study of CD8 T cells in ankylosing spondylitis. Study-level results: A TCR beta motif of eight highly homologous variants appeared characteristic of ankylosing spondylitis blood. Prior literature has documented some motif variants in synovial fluid and blood from reactive arthritis.

Quantitative 5'-RACE with molecular barcodes was used to make the TCR beta libraries. TCRdb reanalysed the 5' RACE reads using MiXCR and keeps one entry per CDR3 protein. The sample holds fewer than 250,000 distinct CDR3 sequences, 15% to 20% seen once. In its sample, this clonotype was seen a few times. Its antigen is still unknown. CDR1 and CDR2 from the germline V gene are SGDLS and YYNGEE. The CDR3 has 15 residues. Trimming cost V 3 bases and J 5 bases, with 16 bases left between them. The sequenced sample was blood, either unsorted or a sorted T cell fraction (not recorded which). V and J are TRBV9 and TRBJ2-3; possibly TRBD1 or TRBD2 for D (5 bases each). This receptor was obtained from a male donor with ankylosing spondylitis. The CDR3 here is CASSAGVVGGDTQYF. The DNA for the CDR3 is TGTGCCAGCAGCGCCGGGGTTGTTGGGGGAGATACGCAGTATTTT.